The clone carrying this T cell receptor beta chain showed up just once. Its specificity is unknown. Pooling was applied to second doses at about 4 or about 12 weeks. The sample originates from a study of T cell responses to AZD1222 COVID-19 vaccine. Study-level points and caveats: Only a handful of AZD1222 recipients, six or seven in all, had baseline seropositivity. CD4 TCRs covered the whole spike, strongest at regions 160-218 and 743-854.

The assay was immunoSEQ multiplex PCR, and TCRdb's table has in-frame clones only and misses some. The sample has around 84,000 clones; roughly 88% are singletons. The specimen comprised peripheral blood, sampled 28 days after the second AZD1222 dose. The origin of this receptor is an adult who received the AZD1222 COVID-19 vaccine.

This CDR3 reads CASSPAGGLTYEQYF. The CDR3 nucleotides read TGTGCCAGCAGCCCAGCGGGGGGGTTAACCTACGAGCAGTACTTC. V and J are TRBV7-8 and TRBJ2-7, with 10 bases matching TRBD2. The germline V gene has CDR1 SGHVS and CDR2 FQNEAQ. Trimming removed 5 bases from V and 2 bases from J; junction bases left unmatched: 6. The CDR3 runs to 15 residues.